The 6 T cell receptor beta chains reported below all come from one sample, sequenced in a study of CD8+ T cells in alopecia areata. Isolated RNA was reverse transcribed into cDNA used as the sequencing template. Sequencing was performed with immunoSEQ multiplex PCR; in TCRdb, only in-frame clones are kept and a portion is missing. Seen here are 70,000 or so clones, 25% to 35% observed once, and the top ten hold about 16%. Treatment of the sample: oral pan-JAK inhibitor, 5-10 mg twice daily. The specimen comprised CD8+ T cells sorted from blood, sampled at week 4, from a patient treated with tofacitinib. The origin of the receptors is a human donor with alopecia areata.

The sample holds a few counts of this clone. The chain combines TRBV4-1 with TRBJ1-2; TRBD1 matches at 10 bases. V dropped 1 base and J dropped 9; count of bases not matched to a gene: 8. This CDR3 spans 15 amino acids. The germline gives CDR1 MGHRA, CDR2 YSYEKL. The CDR3 region is CASSQVGDRGFRYTF. The CDR3 region has the DNA TGCGCCAGCAGCCAAGTTGGGGACAGGGGCTTTCGCTACACCTTC.

The genes are TRBV30 and TRBJ2-1, with D perhaps matching TRBD1 (6 bases). V dropped 3 bases and J dropped 9 bases, with 12 bases sitting between them. Germline CDR1 is GTSNPN and CDR2 is SVGIG (reference sequence). CDR3 size: 12 residues. CDR3 loop: CAWRDLGGEQFF. In DNA form, the CDR3 reads TGTGCCTGGAGGGACCTAGGGGGTGAGCAGTTCTTC. Complete variable domain (other parts from reference TRBV30 and TRBJ2-1): SQTIHQWPATLVQPVGSPLSLECTVEGTSNPNLYWYRQAAGRGLQLLFYSVGIGQISSEVPQNLSASRPQDRQFILSSKKLLLSDSGFYLCAWRDLGGEQFFGPGTRLTVL.

This chain joins TRBV2 and TRBJ2-1; no definite D call. CDR3 length equals 12 residues. The germline V and J ends were trimmed by 8 bases and 4 bases, with 9 bases remaining between them. Germline V CDR1 and CDR2: SNHLY, FYNNEI. DNA of the CDR3: TGTGCCAGCCCCGGCAGTTACAATGAGCAGTTCTTC. The encoded protein is CASPGSYNEQFF.

V and J are TRBV25-1 and TRBJ2-7; D gene ambiguous. Germline assignment: CDR1 MGHDK and CDR2 SYGVNS. Trimming removed 1 base at V and 5 bases at J, with 6 bases between. The CDR3 covers 12 residues. The CDR3 protein is CASSEFYNEQYF. In DNA form, the CDR3 reads TGTGCCAGCAGTGAATTCTACAACGAGCAGTACTTC.

The rearrangement uses TRBV19 and TRBJ2-5, with a weak D call TRBD2 (5 bases). There are 14 residues in the CDR3. Trimming took 5 bases from V and 4 from J, leaving 14 bases between them. Germline V gene sequence: CDR1 LNHDA, CDR2 SQIVND (reference sequence). For the CDR3, the DNA is TGTGCCAGTAGTGACGGGGTTGTCCGAGAGACCCAGTACTTC. It translates to CASSDGVVRETQYF.

In its sample, this clone was seen a few times. The rearrangement uses TRBV6-5 and TRBJ2-5; TRBD2 matches at 13 bases. The CDR3 has 16 residues. From germline, CDR1 is MNHEY and CDR2 SVGAGI. The trim removed 3 bases at V and 7 bases at J, leaving 8 bases unmatched. As DNA, the CDR3 is TGTGCCAGCAGTTATTGGACTAGCGGGAGTATGGGGACCCAGTACTTC. Translating it yields CASSYWTSGSMGTQYF.